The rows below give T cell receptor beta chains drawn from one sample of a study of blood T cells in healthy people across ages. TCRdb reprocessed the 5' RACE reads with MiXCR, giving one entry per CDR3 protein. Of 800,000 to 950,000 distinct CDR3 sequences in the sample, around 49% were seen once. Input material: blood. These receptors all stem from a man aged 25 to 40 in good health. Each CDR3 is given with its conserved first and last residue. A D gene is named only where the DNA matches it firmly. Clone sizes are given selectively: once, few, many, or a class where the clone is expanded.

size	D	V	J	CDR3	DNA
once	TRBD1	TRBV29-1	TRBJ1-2	CSVAEDRNYNYGYTF	TGCAGCGTCGCTGAGGACAGGAACTATAACTATGGCTACACCTTC
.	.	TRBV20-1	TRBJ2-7	CSARDLAPGSPYEQYF	TGCAGTGCTAGAGATCTAGCCCCAGGGTCCCCCTACGAGCAGTACTTC
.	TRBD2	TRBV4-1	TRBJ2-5	CASSQAPSGAHQYF	TGCGCCAGCAGCCAAGCTCCTAGCGGGGCTCACCAGTACTTC
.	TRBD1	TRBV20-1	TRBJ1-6	CSARARTGTNSPLHF	TGCAGTGCTAGGGCACGGACAGGCACCAATTCACCCCTCCACTTT
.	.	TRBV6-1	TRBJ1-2	CASSMNRQTDYTF	TGTGCCAGCAGTATGAACAGGCAGACGGACTACACCTTC
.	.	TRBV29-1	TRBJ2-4	CSVEVMGQGPWEQYF	TGCAGCGTTGAAGTCATGGGGCAGGGCCCTTGGGAGCAGTACTTC
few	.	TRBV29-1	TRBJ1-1	CSVEGASMNTEAFF	TGCAGCGTTGAGGGGGCCAGCATGAACACTGAAGCTTTCTTT
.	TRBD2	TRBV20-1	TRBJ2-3	CSARRPGLASDTQYF	TGCAGTGCTAGACGACCGGGACTAGCGTCAGATACGCAGTATTTT
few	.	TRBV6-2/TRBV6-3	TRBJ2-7	CASSFGRGEGEQYF	TGTGCCAGCAGTTTTGGACGTGGCGAGGGCGAGCAGTACTTC
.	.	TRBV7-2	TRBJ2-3	CASSLEDIPTDTQYF	TGTGCCAGCAGCTTAGAGGACATACCCACAGATACGCAGTATTTT
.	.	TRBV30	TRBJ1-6	CAWSVGTPSPLHF	TGTGCCTGGAGTGTCGGGACACCTTCACCCCTCCACTTT
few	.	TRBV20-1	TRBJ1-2	CSASRPFGGYGYTF	TGCAGTGCTAGTCGTCCATTCGGGGGCTATGGCTACACCTTC
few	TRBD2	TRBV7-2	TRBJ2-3	CASSFRTSGGGSTDTQYF	TGTGCCAGCAGCTTTCGGACTAGCGGGGGGGGTAGCACAGATACGCAGTATTTT
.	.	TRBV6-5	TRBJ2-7	CASSSMGASGFIFYEQYF	TGTGCCAGCAGTTCCATGGGGGCATCCGGCTTTATTTTCTACGAGCAGTACTTC
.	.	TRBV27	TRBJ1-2	CASSFGGRTGNYGYTF	TGTGCCAGCAGTTTTGGGGGGCGTACGGGTAACTATGGCTACACTTTC
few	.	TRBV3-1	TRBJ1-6	CASSQDPGYSPLHF	TGTGCCAGCAGCCAAGATCCCGGGTATTCACCCCTCCACTTT
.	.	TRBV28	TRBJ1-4	CASSFLPGGPEKLFF	TGTGCCAGCAGTTTCCTCCCGGGGGGCCCTGAAAAACTGTTTTTT
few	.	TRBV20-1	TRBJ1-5	CSARDEGNQPQHF	TGCAGTGCTAGAGATGAGGGGAATCAGCCCCAGCATTTT
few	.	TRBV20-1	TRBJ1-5	CSARDMAQSHQPQHF	TGCAGTGCTAGAGATATGGCCCAGAGCCATCAGCCCCAGCATTTT
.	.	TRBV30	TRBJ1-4	CAWSHKSGNEKLFF	TGTGCCTGGAGTCACAAGAGTGGTAATGAAAAACTGTTTTTT
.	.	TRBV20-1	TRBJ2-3	CSAQPRTRRGTDTQYF	TGCAGTGCGCAGCCCCGTACCCGGCGGGGCACAGATACGCAGTATTTT
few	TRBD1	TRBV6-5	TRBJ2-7	CASIGQGQPYEQYF	TGTGCCAGCATAGGTCAGGGACAGCCCTACGAGCAGTACTTC
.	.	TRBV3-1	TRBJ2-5	CASSQEPIWEQYF	TGTGCCAGCAGCCAAGAACCTATTTGGGAGCAGTACTTC
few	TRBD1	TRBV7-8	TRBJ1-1	CASSDGGDRGRTEAFF	TGTGCCAGCAGCGACGGCGGGGACAGGGGTCGGACTGAAGCTTTCTTT
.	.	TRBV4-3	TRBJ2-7	CASSPSGTLGYEQYF	TGCGCCAGCAGTCCTTCGGGGACCCTAGGGTACGAGCAGTACTTC
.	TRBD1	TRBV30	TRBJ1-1	CAWSLTGGGTEAFF	TGTGCCTGGAGTCTCACAGGGGGCGGCACTGAAGCTTTCTTT
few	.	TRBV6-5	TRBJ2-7	CASSWAGSSSYEQYF	TGTGCCAGCAGTTGGGCCGGGTCGTCCTCCTACGAGCAGTACTTC
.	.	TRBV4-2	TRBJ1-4	CASSQDTGIEEKLFF	TGTGCCAGCAGCCAAGATACAGGGATTGAAGAAAAACTGTTTTTT
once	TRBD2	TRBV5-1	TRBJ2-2	CASSLSGRGSNTGELFF	TGCGCCAGCAGCTTGTCAGGGAGGGGTTCGAACACCGGGGAGCTGTTTTTT
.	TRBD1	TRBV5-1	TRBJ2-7	CASGTPTGAPSEQYF	TGCGCCAGCGGGACACCGACAGGGGCACCTTCCGAGCAGTACTTC
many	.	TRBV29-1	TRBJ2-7	CSVEVTDYEQYF	TGCAGCGTTGAAGTCACAGACTACGAGCAGTACTTC
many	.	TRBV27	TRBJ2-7	CASSFRGGSIYEQYF	TGTGCCAGCAGTTTCCGGGGTGGCTCTATCTACGAGCAGTACTTC
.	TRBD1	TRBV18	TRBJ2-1	CASSPPGQGILGNEQFF	TGTGCCAGCTCACCACCGGGACAGGGAATCCTAGGAAATGAGCAGTTCTTC
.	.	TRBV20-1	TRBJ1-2	CSAPTPPYGYTF	TGCAGTGCTCCCACGCCACCCTATGGCTACACCTTC
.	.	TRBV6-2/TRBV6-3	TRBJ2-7	CASSFGRVTYEQYF	TGTGCCAGCAGTTTCGGCAGGGTAACCTACGAGCAGTACTTC
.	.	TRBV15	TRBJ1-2	CATSRDNGGSYGYTF	TGTGCCACCAGCAGAGATAACGGGGGTTCCTATGGCTACACCTTC
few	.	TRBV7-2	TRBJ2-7	CASSLASDFHYEQYF	TGTGCCAGCAGCTTAGCCTCGGACTTCCACTACGAGCAGTACTTC
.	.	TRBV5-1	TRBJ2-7	CAGDRGGTEQYF	TGCGCCGGCGACAGGGGAGGGACCGAGCAGTACTTC
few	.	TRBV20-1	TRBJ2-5	CSAVLGPQETQYF	TGCAGTGCCGTACTAGGCCCCCAAGAGACCCAGTACTTC
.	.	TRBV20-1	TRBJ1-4	CSARDSGTTNEKLFF	TGCAGTGCTAGAGATAGTGGCACAACTAATGAAAAACTGTTTTTT
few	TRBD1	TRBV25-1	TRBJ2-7	CASMPNPGQGTYEQYF	TGTGCCAGCATGCCCAACCCGGGACAGGGGACCTACGAGCAGTACTTC
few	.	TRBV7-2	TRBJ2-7	CASSLISRGSYEQYF	TGTGCCAGCAGCTTAATATCCCGGGGGTCCTACGAGCAGTACTTC
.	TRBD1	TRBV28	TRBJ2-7	CASRPLRDRGIYEQYF	TGTGCCAGCAGACCACTTCGAGACAGGGGGATCTACGAGCAGTACTTC
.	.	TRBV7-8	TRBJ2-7	CASSLAGGNLYYEQYF	TGTGCCAGCAGCTTAGCGGGCGGGAATCTATACTACGAGCAGTACTTC
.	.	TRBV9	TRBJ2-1	CASSVSRTVNEQFF	TGTGCCAGCAGCGTATCACGGACTGTTAATGAGCAGTTCTTC
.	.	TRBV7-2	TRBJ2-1	CASSLARDSPYNEQFF	TGTGCCAGCAGCTTAGCGCGGGATAGCCCCTACAATGAGCAGTTCTTC
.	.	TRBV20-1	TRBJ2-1	CSAPPNRGVYNEQFF	TGCAGTGCACCTCCAAATCGCGGGGTCTACAATGAGCAGTTCTTC
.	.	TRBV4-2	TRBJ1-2	CASSQESSATYGYTF	TGTGCCAGCAGCCAAGAATCTTCAGCTACTTATGGCTACACCTTC
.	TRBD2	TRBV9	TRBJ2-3	CASSVFAGGPTDTQYF	TGTGCCAGCAGCGTATTTGCGGGGGGGCCGACAGATACGCAGTATTTT
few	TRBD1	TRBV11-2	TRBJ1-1	CASSYRTGGNTEAFF	TGTGCCAGCAGTTATAGGACAGGGGGAAACACTGAAGCTTTCTTT
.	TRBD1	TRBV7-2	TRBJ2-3	CASSSRDRALSDTQYF	TGTGCCAGCAGCTCGCGGGACAGGGCCCTCAGCGATACGCAGTATTTT
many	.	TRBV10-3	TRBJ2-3	CAISERPPNTDTQYF	TGTGCCATCAGTGAGCGGCCTCCTAACACAGATACGCAGTATTTT
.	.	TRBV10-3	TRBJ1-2	CAISGEARPVSNYGYTF	TGTGCCATCAGTGGGGAGGCCCGGCCAGTATCTAACTATGGCTACACCTTC
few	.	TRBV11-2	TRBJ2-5	CASSLGRAGVLQETQYF	TGTGCCAGCAGCTTAGGTCGCGCTGGGGTCCTACAAGAGACCCAGTACTTC